The text below deals with one T cell receptor beta chain. This clone occurred a few times. It lacks a known antigen. The sample holds no much larger clone one base away, and base qualities are not on file. The immunoSEQ Assay, a bias-controlled multiplex PCR, was used to amplify TCRbeta CDR3 regions from genomic DNA. Processing in the source paper ran as follows. Nucleated cell counts per sample were estimated from amplification of reference gene primers within the assay. To quantify the absolute abundance of each unique TCRbeta CDR3 rearrangement, sequence reads were collapsed and filtered. For each sample, productive Simpson clonality was calculated by taking the square root of Simpson's diversity index across productive rearrangements. TCRdb re-hosts the immuneACCESS table, in-frame sequences only. Its copies lack some clones; in the studies checked, an unresolved V gene accounts for under half of them, and the cause for the rest is not known. The DNA gave D and trimming, while V, J and clone size come from that table. This sample gives 250,000 or so clones in total; roughly 89% of them show up just once. Of the sample, about 1.6% falls within the top ten clones.

This entry belongs to a study of blood T cell repertoires in COVID-19 (dated by TCRdb to the early 2020s). Some background on the complete study: Collaborator samples came from the United States, Italy and Spain and covered acute and convalescent phases of COVID-19. The prospective study material was composed of cDNA or gDNA derived from T cells, B-cell-depleted T cells, or PBMCs. Deeply sampled blood TCRbeta repertoires from subjects exposed to, actively infected with, or recovered from COVID-19 were included in the dataset. A freely available public database, intended as a resource for researchers studying the immune response to SARS-CoV-2, is where the repertoires were released. Samples were obtained from the ongoing ImmuneRACE study (first 160 participants) and from 1,000 to 1,500 subjects provided by 6 global collaborators. The sample metadata nearly always contained a de-identified subject ID, COVID-19 status, age in years and sex. Where available, HLA class I and class II types were taken from metadata supplied by the sample provider and were not determined by assay-based typing.

A second Seattle source provided samples from volunteer blood donors who had recovered from COVID-19. Each collaborating institution followed its own protocols to collect whole blood in K2EDTA tubes. Collaborator samples were shipped for TCRbeta analysis as frozen whole blood, isolated PBMCs, or DNA extracted from either sample type. Paper-wide results and their limitations: The quantity of clinical and demographic metadata differed by source and by participant and was supplied without curation.

The TCR sequence derives from a woman aged 40 to 49 who had recovered from COVID-19. What was sequenced was peripheral blood.

The bases are TGCAGCGTTGAAGAGGGGCACTCGGGCACTGAAGCTTTCTTT. Translated, this is CSVEEGHSGTEAFF. The rearranged chain carries TRBV29-1 and TRBJ1-1; 5 matching bases give a weak D call of TRBD1. Spanning cysteine to phenylalanine, the CDR3 consists of 14 amino acids. Only the CDR3 DNA stays, 42 bases, in frame from base 1. The CDR1 and CDR2 encoded by the germline V gene are SQVTM and ANQGSEA. V is pared back by 0 bases and J by 4 bases, with 12 bases lying between the germline termini.